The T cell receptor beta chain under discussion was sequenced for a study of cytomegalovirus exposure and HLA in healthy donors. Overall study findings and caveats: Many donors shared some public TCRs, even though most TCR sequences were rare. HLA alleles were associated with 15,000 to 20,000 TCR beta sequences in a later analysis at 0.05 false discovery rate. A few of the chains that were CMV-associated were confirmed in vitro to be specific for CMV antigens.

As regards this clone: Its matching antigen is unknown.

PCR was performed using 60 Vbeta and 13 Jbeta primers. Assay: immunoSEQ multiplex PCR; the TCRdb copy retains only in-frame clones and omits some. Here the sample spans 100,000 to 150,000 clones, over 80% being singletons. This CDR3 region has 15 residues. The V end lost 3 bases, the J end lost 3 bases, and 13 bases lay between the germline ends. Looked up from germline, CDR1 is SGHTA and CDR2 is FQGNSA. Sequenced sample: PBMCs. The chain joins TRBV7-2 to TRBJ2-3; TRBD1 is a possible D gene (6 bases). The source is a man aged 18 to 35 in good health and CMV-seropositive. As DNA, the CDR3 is TGTGCCAGCAGCTTCCAGGGGTCGGGGACAGATACGCAGTATTTT. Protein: CASSFQGSGTDTQYF.